This TCR beta chain was found in a study of OX40 agonist ivuxolimab in advanced cancers. Study information: Patients received the agonistic anti-OX40 (CD134) antibody ivuxolimab. Six ivuxolimab dose levels, 0.01 to 10 mg/kg, were given intravenously every 2 weeks. Overall study results and limits: Blood T cells, both CD4+ and CD8+, expanded clonally by week 6 at 0.1 to 3.0 mg/kg. Low normalized T-cell clonal expansion was additionally recorded for some nonresponders.

Germline values: CDR1 MNHNS, CDR2 SASEGT. The CDR3 runs 14 residues. The V segment lost 6 bases and the J segment 3 bases; nucleotides outside the gene matches: 8. Assay: immunoSEQ multiplex PCR; the TCRdb copy retains only in-frame clones and omits some. The sample has roughly 71,000 clones, 88% seen once. With regard to this clone: Its target is unknown.

The sample in question was CD4+ or CD8+ T cells sorted from blood, obtained in a trial of the OX40 agonist ivuxolimab. The rearrangement links TRBV6-1 to TRBJ2-7; 7 bases agree with TRBD1. The clonotype originates from an adult with an advanced solid tumor such as melanoma, head and neck, liver or kidney cancer. The CDR3 is CASSVIRDSYEQYF. CDR3 sequence (DNA): TGTGCCAGCAGCGTGATTCGGGACAGCTACGAGCAGTACTTC.